The entry that follows covers one T cell receptor (beta chain) sequence. Its antigen is still unknown. Data came from immunoSEQ multiplex PCR; TCRdb stores just in-frame clones and leaves some out. The sample lists tens of thousands of clones, over 65% occurring once. The record originates from a study of radiotherapy plus CTLA-4 blockade in lung cancer. Findings and limits, study-wide: Tumor-origin TCR clones grew in blood after radiotherapy plus ipilimumab. Response was reportedly best predicted by early blood T cell clone dynamics, with interferon-beta.

Patients with chemo-refractory metastatic non-small-cell lung cancer received focal radiation plus CTLA-4 blockade with ipilimumab. The clonotype comes from a human donor with non-small cell lung cancer who had stable disease on radiotherapy plus ipilimumab. Material: peripheral blood, obtained from a patient treated with radiotherapy plus ipilimumab.

The CDR3 DNA sequence: TGTGCCAGCAGTTTAGGGGCTGAGGGGGCGGGAGGAAAAGAGACCCAGTACTTC. It yields the protein CASSLGAEGAGGKETQYF. The J gene is TRBJ2-5, the V gene TRBV28, with D maybe TRBD2 (8 bases). Trimming pared 2 bases from V and 3 bases from J, leaving 22 bases between. The CDR3 is 18 residues long. The germline CDR1 and CDR2 sequences are MDHEN and SYDVKM. The complete variable domain, with remaining parts taken from reference TRBV28 and TRBJ2-5, reads DVKVTQSSRYLVKRTGEKVFLECVQDMDHENMFWYRQDPGLGLRLIYFSYDVKMKEKGDIPEGYSVSREKKERFSLILESASTNQTSMYLCASSLGAEGAGGKETQYFGPGTRLLVL.